Each of the 2 T cell receptor beta chains below was sequenced from the same sample in a study of blood T cells in healthy people across ages. Sample-barcoded 5' priming and a J-beta primer mix drove a second PCR of about 6 to 11 cycles. A single record per CDR3 protein comes from TCRdb applying MiXCR to the 5' RACE reads. The table records just under 750,000 distinct CDR3 sequences, about 20% of them present only once. The sequenced sample was blood. The receptors shown here come from a man in his 70s in good health.

This clonotype was detected a few times. The chain recombines TRBV12-3 or TRBV12-4 with TRBJ2-3; no reliable D call. The CDR3 extends over 11 amino acids. Trimming pared 7 bases from V and 5 bases from J, leaving 7 bases between. The CDR3 is CASTALDTQYF. The CDR3 DNA reads TGTGCCAGCACGGCCTTAGATACGCAGTATTTT.

This clonotype was seen a handful of times. The V call is TRBV27, the J call TRBJ2-3, with no clear D. Germline CDR1 and CDR2: MNHEY and SMNVEV (reference sequence). The CDR3 spans 13 residues. The ends were cut back, 3 bases at V and 4 bases at J, with 8 bases in the middle. The CDR3 DNA sequence: TGTGCCAGCAGTTTGGAGTTCGCAGATACGCAGTATTTT. Translated, it gives CASSLEFADTQYF.